The clone carrying this T cell receptor (beta chain) occurred a few times. Its antigen remains unknown. V lost 6 bases and J 5 bases, leaving 17 bases between the germline ends. The germline gives CDR1 MNHEY, CDR2 SMNVEV (reference sequence). The CDR3 sequence is 15 residues long. Data came from immunoSEQ multiplex PCR; TCRdb stores just in-frame clones and leaves some out. The sample comprises nearly 20,000 clones, roughly two fifths of which are singletons, and over 6% rests with the top ten. Coculture of the mixed lymphocyte reaction cells took place at 37 degrees C and lasted over five days. Labelling of responder PBMCs was performed with CFSE and of stimulator PBMCs with Violet Dye, followed by mixing at 1:1. These data belong to a study of siplizumab effects on memory and regulatory T cells. Study results and caveats: There were only a minor fraction of alloreactive clones that mapped to unstimulated subsets. Suppressive function of proliferating Tregs from siplizumab cultures was not confirmed. Versus less than 35% in controls, the mappable alloreactive CD4+ clones averaged nearly 70% Treg-derived with siplizumab.

This clonotype was obtained from a human donor in good health; the cells came from an allogeneic mixed lymphocyte reaction. Some clones in this sample may be carry-over from other donors' samples. V gene TRBV27 combines with J gene TRBJ2-1; D gene unclear. The sequenced material came from CFSE-low (dividing) CD4+ T cells sorted from an allogeneic mixed lymphocyte reaction. The CDR3 region is CASSPRFVPNNEQFF. CDR3 coding DNA: TGTGCCAGCAGCCCGAGGTTCGTCCCTAACAATGAGCAGTTCTTC.